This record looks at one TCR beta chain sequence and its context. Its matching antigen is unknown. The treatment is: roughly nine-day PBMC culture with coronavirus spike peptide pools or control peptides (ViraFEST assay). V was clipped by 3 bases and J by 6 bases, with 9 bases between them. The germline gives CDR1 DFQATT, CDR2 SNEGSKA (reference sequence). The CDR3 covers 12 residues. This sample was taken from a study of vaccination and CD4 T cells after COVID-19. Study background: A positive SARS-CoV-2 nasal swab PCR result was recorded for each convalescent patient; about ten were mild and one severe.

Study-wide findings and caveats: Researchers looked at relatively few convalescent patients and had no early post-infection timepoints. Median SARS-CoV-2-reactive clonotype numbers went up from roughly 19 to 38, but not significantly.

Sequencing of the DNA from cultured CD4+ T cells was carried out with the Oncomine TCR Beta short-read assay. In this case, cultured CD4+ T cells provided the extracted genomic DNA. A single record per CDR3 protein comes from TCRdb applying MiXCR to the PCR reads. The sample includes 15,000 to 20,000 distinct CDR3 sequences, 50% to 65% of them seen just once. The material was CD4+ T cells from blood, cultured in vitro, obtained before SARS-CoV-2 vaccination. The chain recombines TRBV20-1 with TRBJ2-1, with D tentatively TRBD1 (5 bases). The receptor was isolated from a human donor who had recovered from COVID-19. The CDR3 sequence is CSASRQGNEQFF. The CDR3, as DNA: TGCAGTGCTAGCAGGCAGGGCAATGAGCAGTTCTTC.